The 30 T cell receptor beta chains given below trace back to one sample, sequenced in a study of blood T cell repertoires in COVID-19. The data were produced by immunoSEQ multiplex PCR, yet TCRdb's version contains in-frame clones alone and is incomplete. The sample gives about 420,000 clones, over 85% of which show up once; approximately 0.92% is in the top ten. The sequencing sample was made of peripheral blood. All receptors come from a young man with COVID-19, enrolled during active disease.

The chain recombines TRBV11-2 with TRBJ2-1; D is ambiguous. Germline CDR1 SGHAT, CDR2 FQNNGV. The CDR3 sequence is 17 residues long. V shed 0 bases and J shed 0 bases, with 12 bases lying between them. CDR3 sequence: CASSLDLMLHSYNEQFF. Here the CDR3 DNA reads TGTGCCAGCAGCTTAGATCTAATGCTTCACTCCTACAATGAGCAGTTCTTC.

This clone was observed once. The CDR3 sequence: CASSPTTTRLDTQYF. In nucleotides, the CDR3 is TGTGCCAGCTCACCGACTACCACCAGGTTGGATACGCAGTATTTT. The chain recombines TRBV18 with TRBJ2-3; possibly TRBD2 for D (5 bases). The CDR3 is 15 residues long. Germline V gives CDR1 KGHSH, CDR2 LQKENI. Trimming removed 3 bases from V and 6 bases from J, with 16 bases in between.

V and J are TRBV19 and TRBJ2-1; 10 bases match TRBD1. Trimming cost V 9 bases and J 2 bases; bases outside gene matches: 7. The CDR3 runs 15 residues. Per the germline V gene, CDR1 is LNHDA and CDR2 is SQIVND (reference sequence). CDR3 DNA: TGTGCCAGCAACACCGGGACAGGGGCCTACAATGAGCAGTTCTTC. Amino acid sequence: CASNTGTGAYNEQFF.

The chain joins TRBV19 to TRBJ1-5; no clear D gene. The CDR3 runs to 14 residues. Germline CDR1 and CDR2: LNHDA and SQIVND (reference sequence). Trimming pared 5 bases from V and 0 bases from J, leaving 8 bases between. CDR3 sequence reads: CASSGRASNQPQHF. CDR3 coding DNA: TGTGCCAGTAGTGGGAGGGCTAGCAATCAGCCCCAGCATTTT.

The CDR3 DNA is TGTGCCAGCAGCACCACAGGGGGCGTCATTCATGGCTACACCTTC. It codes for CASSTTGGVIHGYTF. The rearrangement joins TRBV7-9 to TRBJ1-2, with 9 bases aligning to TRBD1. Germline trimming cut 5 bases from V and 6 bases from J; bases unmatched to any gene: 10. Germline V gene sequence: CDR1 SEHNR, CDR2 FQNEAQ (reference sequence). This CDR3 has 15 residues.

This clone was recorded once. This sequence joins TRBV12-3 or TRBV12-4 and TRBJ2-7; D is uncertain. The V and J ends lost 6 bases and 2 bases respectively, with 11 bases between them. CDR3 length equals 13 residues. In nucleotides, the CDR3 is TGTGCCAGCAGGGGCCCGAGAGCCTACGAGCAGTACTTC. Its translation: CASRGPRAYEQYF.

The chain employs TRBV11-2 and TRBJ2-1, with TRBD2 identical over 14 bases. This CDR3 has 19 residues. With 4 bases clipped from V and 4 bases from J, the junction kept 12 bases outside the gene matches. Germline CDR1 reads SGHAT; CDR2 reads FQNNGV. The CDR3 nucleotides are TGTGCCAGCAGCTCCAGACTAGCGGGAGGGCCAATGCGGTACAATGAGCAGTTCTTC. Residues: CASSSRLAGGPMRYNEQFF.

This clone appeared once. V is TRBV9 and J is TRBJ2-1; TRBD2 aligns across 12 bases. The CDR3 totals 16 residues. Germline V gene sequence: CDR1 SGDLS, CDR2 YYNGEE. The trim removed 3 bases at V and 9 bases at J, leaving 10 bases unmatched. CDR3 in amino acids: CASSASSSGRAGEQFF. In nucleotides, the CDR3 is TGTGCCAGCAGCGCGAGCTCTAGCGGGAGGGCCGGTGAGCAGTTCTTC.

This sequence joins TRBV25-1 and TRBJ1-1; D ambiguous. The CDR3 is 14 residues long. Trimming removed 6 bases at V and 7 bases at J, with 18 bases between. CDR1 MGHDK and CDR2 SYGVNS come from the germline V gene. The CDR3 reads CASSPGRQRGEAFF. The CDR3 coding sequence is TGTGCCAGCAGCCCCGGGAGGCAGAGAGGTGAAGCTTTCTTT. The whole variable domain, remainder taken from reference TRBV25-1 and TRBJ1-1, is EADIYQTPRYLVIGTGKKITLECSQTMGHDKMYWYQQDPGMELHLIHYSYGVNSTEKGDLSSESTVSRIRTEHFPLTLESARPSHTSQYLCASSPGRQRGEAFFGQGTRLTVV.

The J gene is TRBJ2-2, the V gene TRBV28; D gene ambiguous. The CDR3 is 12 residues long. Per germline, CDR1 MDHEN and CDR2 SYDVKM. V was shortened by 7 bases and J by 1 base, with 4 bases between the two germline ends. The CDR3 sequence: CASTGNTGELFF. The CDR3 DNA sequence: TGTGCCAGCACCGGGAACACCGGGGAGCTGTTTTTT. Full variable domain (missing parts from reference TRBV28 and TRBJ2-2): DVKVTQSSRYLVKRTGEKVFLECVQDMDHENMFWYRQDPGLGLRLIYFSYDVKMKEKGDIPEGYSVSREKKERFSLILESASTNQTSMYLCASTGNTGELFFGEGSRLTVL.

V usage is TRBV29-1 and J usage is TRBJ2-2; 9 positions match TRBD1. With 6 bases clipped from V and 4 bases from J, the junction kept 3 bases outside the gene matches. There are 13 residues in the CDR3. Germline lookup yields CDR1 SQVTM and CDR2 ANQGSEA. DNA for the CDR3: TGCAGCGTGGACAGGGGTGGCACCGGGGAGCTGTTTTTT. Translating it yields CSVDRGGTGELFF.

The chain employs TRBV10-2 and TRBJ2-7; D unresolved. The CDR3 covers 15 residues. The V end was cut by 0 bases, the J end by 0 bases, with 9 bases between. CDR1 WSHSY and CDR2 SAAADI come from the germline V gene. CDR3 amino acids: CASSESQSYSYEQYF. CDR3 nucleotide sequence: TGCGCCAGCAGTGAGTCACAGTCTTACTCCTACGAGCAGTACTTC.

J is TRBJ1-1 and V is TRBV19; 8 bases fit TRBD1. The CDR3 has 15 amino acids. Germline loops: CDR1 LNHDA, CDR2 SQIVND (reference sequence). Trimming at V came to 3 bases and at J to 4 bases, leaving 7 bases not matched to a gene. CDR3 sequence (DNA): TGTGCCAGTAGTATGTCGGCCAGGGGGCTCACTGAAGCTTTCTTT. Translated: CASSMSARGLTEAFF.

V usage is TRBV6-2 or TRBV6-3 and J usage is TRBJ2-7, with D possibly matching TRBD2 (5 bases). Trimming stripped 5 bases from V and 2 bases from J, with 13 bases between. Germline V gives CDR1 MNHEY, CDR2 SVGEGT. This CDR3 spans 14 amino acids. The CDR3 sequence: CASSQPLRAYEQYF. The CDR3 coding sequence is TGTGCCAGCAGTCAACCACTGCGGGCCTACGAGCAGTACTTC.

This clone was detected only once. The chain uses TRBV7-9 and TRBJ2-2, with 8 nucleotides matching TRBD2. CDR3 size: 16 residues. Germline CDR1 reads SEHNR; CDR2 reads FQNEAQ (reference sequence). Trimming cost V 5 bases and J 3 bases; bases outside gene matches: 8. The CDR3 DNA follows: TGTGCCAGCAGCAGAAGCGGGAGAGGGCACACCGGGGAGCTGTTTTTT. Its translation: CASSRSGRGHTGELFF.

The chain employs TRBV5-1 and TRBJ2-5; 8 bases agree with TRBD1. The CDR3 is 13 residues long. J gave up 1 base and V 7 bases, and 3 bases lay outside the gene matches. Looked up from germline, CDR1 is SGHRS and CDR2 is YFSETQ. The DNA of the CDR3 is TGCGCCAGCTTCGGACAGGGCCAAGAGACCCAGTACTTC. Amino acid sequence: CASFGQGQETQYF.

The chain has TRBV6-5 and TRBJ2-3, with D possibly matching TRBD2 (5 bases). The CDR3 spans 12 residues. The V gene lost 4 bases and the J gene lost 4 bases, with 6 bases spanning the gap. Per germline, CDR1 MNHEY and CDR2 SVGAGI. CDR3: CASSLGADTQYF. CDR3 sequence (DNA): TGTGCCAGCAGTTTGGGAGCAGATACGCAGTATTTT.

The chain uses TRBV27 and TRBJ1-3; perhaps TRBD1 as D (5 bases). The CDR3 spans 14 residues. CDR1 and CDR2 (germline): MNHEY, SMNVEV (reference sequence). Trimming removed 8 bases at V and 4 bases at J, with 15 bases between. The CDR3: CASRSQGEGNTIYF. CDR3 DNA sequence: TGTGCCAGCCGAAGCCAGGGCGAAGGAAACACCATATATTTT.

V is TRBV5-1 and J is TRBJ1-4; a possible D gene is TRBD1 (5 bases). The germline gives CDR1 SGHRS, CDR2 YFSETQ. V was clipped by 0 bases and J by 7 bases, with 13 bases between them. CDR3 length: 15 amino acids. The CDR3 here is CASSLEQAVGEKLFF. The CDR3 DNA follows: TGCGCCAGCAGCTTGGAACAGGCCGTGGGTGAAAAACTGTTTTTT.

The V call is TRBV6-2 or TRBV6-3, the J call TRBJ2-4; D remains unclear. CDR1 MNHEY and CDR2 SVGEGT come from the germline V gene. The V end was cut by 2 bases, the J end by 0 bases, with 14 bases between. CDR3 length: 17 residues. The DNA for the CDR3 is TGTGCCAGCAGTTACGGTCAGGAAATTTTAGCCAAAAACATTCAGTACTTC. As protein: CASSYGQEILAKNIQYF.

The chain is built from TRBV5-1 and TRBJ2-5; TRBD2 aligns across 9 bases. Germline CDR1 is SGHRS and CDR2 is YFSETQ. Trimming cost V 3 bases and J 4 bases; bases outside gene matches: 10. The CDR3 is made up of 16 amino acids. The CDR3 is CASSSRLAGTRETQYF. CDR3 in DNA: TGCGCCAGCAGCTCTCGTCTAGCGGGGACAAGAGAGACCCAGTACTTC.

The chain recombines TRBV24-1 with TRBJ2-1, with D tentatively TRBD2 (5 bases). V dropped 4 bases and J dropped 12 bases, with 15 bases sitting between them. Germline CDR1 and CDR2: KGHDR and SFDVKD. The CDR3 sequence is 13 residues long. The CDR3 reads CATSDHTRKGQFF. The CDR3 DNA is TGTGCCACCAGTGACCACACTAGGAAAGGGCAGTTCTTC.

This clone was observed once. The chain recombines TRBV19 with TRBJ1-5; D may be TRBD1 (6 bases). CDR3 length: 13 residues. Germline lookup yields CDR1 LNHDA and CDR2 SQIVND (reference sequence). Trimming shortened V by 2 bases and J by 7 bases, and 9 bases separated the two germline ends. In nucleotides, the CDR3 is TGTGCCAGTAGTATAAGTAGGGGGCAGCCCCAGCATTTT. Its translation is CASSISRGQPQHF.

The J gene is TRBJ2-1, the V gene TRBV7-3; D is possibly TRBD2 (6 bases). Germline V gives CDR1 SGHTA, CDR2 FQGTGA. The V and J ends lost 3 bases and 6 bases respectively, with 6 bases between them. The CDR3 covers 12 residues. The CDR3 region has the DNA TGTGCCAGCAGCTTTAGCGGCAATGAGCAGTTCTTC. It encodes CASSFSGNEQFF.

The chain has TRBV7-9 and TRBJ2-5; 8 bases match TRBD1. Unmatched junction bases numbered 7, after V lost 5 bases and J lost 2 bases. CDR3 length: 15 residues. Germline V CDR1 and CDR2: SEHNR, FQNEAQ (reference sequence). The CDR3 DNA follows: TGTGCCAGCAGCCCCAGACAGGGGACACAAGAGACCCAGTACTTC. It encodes CASSPRQGTQETQYF.

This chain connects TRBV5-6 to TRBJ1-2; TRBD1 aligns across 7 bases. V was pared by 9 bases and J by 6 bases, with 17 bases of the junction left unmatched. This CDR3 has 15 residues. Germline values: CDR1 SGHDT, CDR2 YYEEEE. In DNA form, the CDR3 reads TGTGCCACCAGTCCCGGCCCCAGGGGGAAAGATGGCTACACCTTC. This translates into CATSPGPRGKDGYTF.

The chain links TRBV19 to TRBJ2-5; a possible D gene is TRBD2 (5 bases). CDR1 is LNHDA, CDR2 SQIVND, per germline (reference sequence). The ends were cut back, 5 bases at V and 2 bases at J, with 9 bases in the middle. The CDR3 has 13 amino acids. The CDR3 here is CASSRGLQETQYF. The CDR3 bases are TGTGCCAGTAGTCGCGGGCTGCAAGAGACCCAGTACTTC.

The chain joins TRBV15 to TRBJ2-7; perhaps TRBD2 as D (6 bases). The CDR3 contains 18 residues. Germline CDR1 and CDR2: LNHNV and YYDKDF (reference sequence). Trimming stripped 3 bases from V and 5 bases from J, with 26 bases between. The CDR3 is CATSSIFDRTTGKDEQYF. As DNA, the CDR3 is TGTGCCACCAGCAGTATTTTTGACCGGACTACCGGCAAGGACGAGCAGTACTTC.

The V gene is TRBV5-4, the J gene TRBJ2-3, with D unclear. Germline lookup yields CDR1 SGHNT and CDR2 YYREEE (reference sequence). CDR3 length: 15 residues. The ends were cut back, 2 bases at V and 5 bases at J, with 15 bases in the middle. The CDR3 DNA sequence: TGTGCCAGCAGCTTCTATGTCAATGTCGAAGATACGCAGTATTTT. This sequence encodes CASSFYVNVEDTQYF. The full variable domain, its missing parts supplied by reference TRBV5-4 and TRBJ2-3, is ETGVTQSPTHLIKTRGQQVTLRCSSQSGHNTVSWYQQALGQGPQFIFQYYREEENGRGNFPPRFSGLQFPNYSSELNVNALELDDSALYLCASSFYVNVEDTQYFGPGTRLTVL.

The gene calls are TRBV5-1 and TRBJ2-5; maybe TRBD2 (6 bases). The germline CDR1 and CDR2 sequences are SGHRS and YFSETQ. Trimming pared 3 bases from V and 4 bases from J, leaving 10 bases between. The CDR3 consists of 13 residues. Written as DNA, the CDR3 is TGCGCCAGCAGCTCCACGGGAGTAGAGACCCAGTACTTC. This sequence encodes CASSSTGVETQYF.